The 18 T cell receptor beta chains in this list originate from one sample, sequenced in a study of blood T cells in healthy people across ages (dated by TCRdb to 2015 to 2017). The receptor library was made with 5' RACE. The instrument given in TCRdb is Illumina HiSeq 2500. A second PCR of roughly 7 to 11 cycles was performed with a sample-barcoded 5' primer and a J-beta primer mix. The raw public data were reprocessed by TCRdb itself: fastp quality trimming at Q25, MiXCR clonotype calling, in-frame beta chains only. Every CDR3 protein is listed once, alongside the most common genes and DNA of its rows. This sample holds some 860,000 distinct CDR3 sequences; 56% were observed only once. The ten largest account for 25% to 30% of the sample. Sequenced material: blood. Receptors originate from a man aged 40-49 years in good health.

This chain's CDR3 is CSATARTSGTQYF. CDR3 in DNA: TGCAGTGCAACCGCCAGGACTAGCGGGACCCAGTACTTC. The gene calls are TRBV20-1 and TRBJ2-5, with 10 bases that match TRBD2. V shed 6 bases, J shed 7 bases, and the junction held 8 bases outside the gene matches. Germline V lookup: CDR1 DFQATT, CDR2 SNEGSKA (reference sequence). CDR3 length: 13 residues.

V gene TRBV7-9 combines with J gene TRBJ2-3; no reliable D call. The germline V and J ends were trimmed by 6 bases and 0 bases, with 7 bases remaining between them. Germline assignment: CDR1 SEHNR and CDR2 FQNEAQ (reference sequence). This CDR3 spans 13 amino acids. As DNA, the CDR3 is TGTGCCAGCAGACTTTCGAGCACAGATACGCAGTATTTT. It yields the protein CASRLSSTDTQYF.

The rearrangement joins TRBV15 to TRBJ2-7; TRBD2 aligns across 7 bases. The CDR3 contains 16 residues. The V and J ends lost 1 base and 2 bases, in that order; junction bases with no gene match: 8. Germline V gives CDR1 LNHNV, CDR2 YYDKDF (reference sequence). CDR3 sequence (DNA): TGTGCCACCAGCAGAGTACGCGGGAGCCCCCCCTACGAGCAGTACTTC. Protein sequence: CATSRVRGSPPYEQYF.

The gene calls are TRBV15 and TRBJ2-4; TRBD1 agrees at 9 bases. The V gene end was trimmed by 0 bases and the J gene end by 9 bases; junction bases not matched to a gene: 6. There are 15 residues in the CDR3. In germline, CDR1 is LNHNV, CDR2 YYDKDF (reference sequence). The CDR3 here is CATSRERQGGGIQYF. In DNA, the CDR3 is TGTGCCACCAGCAGAGAGAGACAGGGGGGCGGCATTCAGTACTTC.

The gene calls are TRBV7-2 and TRBJ1-2; no definite D call. Per the germline V gene, CDR1 is SGHTA and CDR2 is FQGNSA. The CDR3 consists of 12 residues. Trimming shortened V by 8 bases and J by 0 bases, and 7 bases separated the two germline ends. This CDR3 reads CASSTANYGYTF. As DNA, the CDR3 is TGTGCCAGCTCCACAGCTAACTATGGCTACACCTTC.

CDR3 region: CASTESGGRRQETQYF. DNA for the CDR3: TGTGCCAGCACCGAGTCAGGCGGGAGGCGGCAAGAGACCCAGTACTTC. This sequence joins TRBV6-2 or TRBV6-3 and TRBJ2-4, with TRBD2 matching 8 bases. The J call could be wrong; TRBJ2-5 is a better fit for the DNA end. The CDR3 has 16 residues. The germline V gene has CDR1 MNHEY and CDR2 SVGEGT.

CDR3 nucleotides: TGTGCCAGCAGCTTAGGGACAGGGAGAGATACGCAGTATTTT. Translated, it gives CASSLGTGRDTQYF. This rearrangement joins TRBV7-8 to TRBJ2-3; 8 nucleotides align to TRBD1. The junction had 2 bases not matched to a gene; V was cut back by 1 base and J by 5 bases. Germline V lookup: CDR1 SGHVS, CDR2 FQNEAQ. The length of the CDR3 is 14 residues.

This clonotype has only a few counts. The rearrangement links TRBV11-3 to TRBJ2-3; 7 bases are a match to TRBD1. Germline CDR1 and CDR2: SGHNT and YENEEA. V lost 5 bases to trimming and J lost 3 bases; unmatched junction nucleotides: 8. The CDR3 runs to 15 residues. CDR3 residues: CASSRTGATTDTQYF. CDR3 bases: TGTGCCAGCAGCCGGACAGGTGCCACTACAGATACGCAGTATTTT.

In this sample, this clonotype turned up a few times. The rearrangement uses TRBV7-2 and TRBJ2-1; tentatively, D is TRBD2 (6 bases). Per germline, CDR1 SGHTA and CDR2 FQGNSA. V was pared by 1 base and J by 6 bases, with 16 bases between. The length of the CDR3 is 16 residues. The DNA of the CDR3 is TGTGCCAGCAGCTTAGTCGGGCTGGACTATGGCAATGAGCAGTTCTTC. Translation: CASSLVGLDYGNEQFF.

This chain uses TRBV9 with TRBJ1-2; 7 bases align to TRBD1. With V trimmed by 0 bases and J by 2 bases, 4 bases remained unmatched. The CDR3 runs 15 residues. Germline loops: CDR1 SGDLS, CDR2 YYNGEE. CDR3 sequence reads: CASSVGAGGNYGYTF. In DNA, the CDR3 is TGTGCCAGCAGCGTAGGTGCAGGGGGGAACTATGGCTACACCTTC.

This clonotype showed up just a few times. The V and J genes are TRBV6-1 and TRBJ1-1; 9 bases align to TRBD1. V lost 7 bases and J lost 1; bases outside the gene matches: 7. Germline V lookup: CDR1 MNHNS, CDR2 SASEGT. The CDR3 consists of 15 residues. The CDR3 is CASNPRGQGNTEAFF. The CDR3 DNA follows: TGTGCCAGCAATCCACGGGGACAGGGGAACACTGAAGCTTTCTTT.

This clonotype appeared a few times. The chain combines TRBV27 with TRBJ2-3; possibly TRBD1 for D (5 bases). The CDR3 has 20 residues. The V gene's germline CDR1 is MNHEY and CDR2 SMNVEV (reference sequence). V dropped 3 bases and J dropped 2 bases, with 27 bases sitting between them. Written as DNA, the CDR3 is TGTGCCAGCAGTTTGAACCCCCCAGGGTATGTTTTTAGGGACACAGATACGCAGTATTTT. Translation: CASSLNPPGYVFRDTDTQYF.

V and J are TRBV10-3 and TRBJ2-1; TRBD1 matches 11 bases. CDR1 and CDR2 (germline): ENHRY, SYGVKD. V shed 7 bases and J 9 bases; nucleotides not matched to a gene: 5. The CDR3 extends over 13 amino acids. CDR3 nucleotides: TGTGCCATCATGGCGGGACAGGGGGTTGAGCAGTTCTTC. It yields the protein CAIMAGQGVEQFF.

The chain couples TRBV7-2 to TRBJ2-7, with D possibly being TRBD1 or TRBD2 (5 bases each). This CDR3 is built from 14 residues. Trimming pared 3 bases from V and 2 bases from J, leaving 11 bases between. Germline-derived CDR1 and CDR2 are SGHTA and FQGNSA. In DNA form, the CDR3 reads TGTGCCAGCAGCTTGCGCAGGGACCCCTACGAGCAGTACTTC. Translation: CASSLRRDPYEQYF.

This clonotype was seen a few times. CDR3 coding DNA: TGCAGTGCTAGAGGCCAGGACAGGGTGAGTCACACTGAAGCTTTCTTT. Amino acid sequence: CSARGQDRVSHTEAFF. The chain employs TRBV20-1 and TRBJ1-1; TRBD1 agrees at 8 bases. The CDR3 loop spans 16 amino acids. The V gene's germline CDR1 is DFQATT and CDR2 SNEGSKA (reference sequence). The V segment lost 1 base and the J segment 3 bases; nucleotides outside the gene matches: 10.

V usage is TRBV28 and J usage is TRBJ2-5; no clear D gene. The CDR3 has 12 residues. The germline V and J ends were trimmed by 10 bases and 5 bases, with 14 bases remaining between them. CDR1 and CDR2 from the germline V gene are MDHEN and SYDVKM. The CDR3 spells CAIRGVAETQYF. The CDR3 DNA is TGTGCCATCCGCGGAGTGGCGGAGACCCAGTACTTC.

For this clonotype: This may come from a read error, since a much larger clone is one base off. J is TRBJ2-3 and V is TRBV29-1, with TRBD2 matching over 10 bases. CDR1 is SQVTM, CDR2 ANQGSEA, per germline. The CDR3 runs 14 residues. The CDR3 reads CSVVVLAGADMQYF. The CDR3, as DNA: TGCAGCGTTGTCGTTCTAGCGGGAGCAGATATGCAGTATTTT.

V and J are TRBV20-1 and TRBJ2-7; 8 nucleotides match TRBD2. With V trimmed by 5 bases and J by 6 bases, 9 bases remained unmatched. The CDR3 has 13 residues. The germline V gene has CDR1 DFQATT and CDR2 SNEGSKA (reference sequence). The CDR3 spells CSALKASGFEQYF. CDR3 DNA sequence: TGCAGTGCTTTAAAGGCTAGCGGGTTCGAGCAGTACTTC.